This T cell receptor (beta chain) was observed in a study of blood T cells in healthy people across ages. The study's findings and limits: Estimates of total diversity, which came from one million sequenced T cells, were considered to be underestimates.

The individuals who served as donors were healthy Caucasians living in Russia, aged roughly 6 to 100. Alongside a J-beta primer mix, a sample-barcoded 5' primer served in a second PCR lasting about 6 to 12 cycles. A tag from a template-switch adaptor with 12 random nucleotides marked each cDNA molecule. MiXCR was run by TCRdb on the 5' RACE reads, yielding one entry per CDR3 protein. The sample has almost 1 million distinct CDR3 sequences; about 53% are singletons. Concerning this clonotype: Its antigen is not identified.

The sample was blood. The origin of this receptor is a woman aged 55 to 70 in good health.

The DNA for the CDR3 is TGTGCCAGCAGCTCCCGACAGGGTAGCTATGGCTACACCTTC. It translates to CASSSRQGSYGYTF. This chain joins TRBV7-2 and TRBJ1-2; 7 bases line up with TRBD1. Germline-derived CDR1 and CDR2 are SGHTA and FQGNSA. V shed 4 bases, J shed 4 bases, and the junction held 6 bases outside the gene matches. The length of the CDR3 is 14 residues.